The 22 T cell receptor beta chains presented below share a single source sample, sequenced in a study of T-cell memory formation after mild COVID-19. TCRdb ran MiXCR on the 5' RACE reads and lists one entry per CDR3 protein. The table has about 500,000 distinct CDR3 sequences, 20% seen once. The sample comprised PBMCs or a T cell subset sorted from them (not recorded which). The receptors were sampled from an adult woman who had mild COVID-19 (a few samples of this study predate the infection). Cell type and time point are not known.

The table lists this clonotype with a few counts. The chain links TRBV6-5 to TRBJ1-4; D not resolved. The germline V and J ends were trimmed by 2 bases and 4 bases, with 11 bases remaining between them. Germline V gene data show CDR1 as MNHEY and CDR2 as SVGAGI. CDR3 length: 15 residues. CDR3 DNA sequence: TGTGCCAGCAGTTACGGCAGGACTAATAATGAAAAACTGTTTTTT. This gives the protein CASSYGRTNNEKLFF.

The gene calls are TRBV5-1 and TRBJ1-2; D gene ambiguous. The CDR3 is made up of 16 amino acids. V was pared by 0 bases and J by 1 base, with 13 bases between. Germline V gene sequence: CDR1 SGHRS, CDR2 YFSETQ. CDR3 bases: TGCGCCAGCAGCTTGGGAGGGCTCCCCTTTAACTATGGCTACACCTTC. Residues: CASSLGGLPFNYGYTF.

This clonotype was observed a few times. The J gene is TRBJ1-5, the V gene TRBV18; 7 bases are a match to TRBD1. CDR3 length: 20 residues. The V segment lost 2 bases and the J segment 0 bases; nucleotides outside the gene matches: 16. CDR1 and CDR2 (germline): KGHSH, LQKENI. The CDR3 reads CASSPSNNRGLTYSNQPQHF. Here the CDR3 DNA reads TGTGCCAGCTCACCAAGTAACAACAGGGGCCTCACCTATAGCAATCAGCCCCAGCATTTT.

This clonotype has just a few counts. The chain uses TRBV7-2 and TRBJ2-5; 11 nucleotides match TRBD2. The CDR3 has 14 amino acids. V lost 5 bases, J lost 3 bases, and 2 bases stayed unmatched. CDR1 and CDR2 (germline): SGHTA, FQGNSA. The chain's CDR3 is CASSVGLAEETQYF. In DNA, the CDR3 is TGTGCCAGCAGCGTGGGACTAGCGGAAGAGACCCAGTACTTC.

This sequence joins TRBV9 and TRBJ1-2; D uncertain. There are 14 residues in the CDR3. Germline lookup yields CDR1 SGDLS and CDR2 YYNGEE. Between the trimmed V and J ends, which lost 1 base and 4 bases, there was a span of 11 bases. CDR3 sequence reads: CASSVQAEGYGYTF. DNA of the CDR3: TGTGCCAGCAGCGTACAGGCGGAAGGCTATGGCTACACCTTC.

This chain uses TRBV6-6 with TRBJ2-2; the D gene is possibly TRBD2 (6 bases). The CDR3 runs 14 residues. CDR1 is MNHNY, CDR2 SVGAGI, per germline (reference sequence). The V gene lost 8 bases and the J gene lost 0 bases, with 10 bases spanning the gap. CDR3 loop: CASSPSANTGELFF. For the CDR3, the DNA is TGTGCCAGCTCGCCTAGCGCGAACACCGGGGAGCTGTTTTTT.

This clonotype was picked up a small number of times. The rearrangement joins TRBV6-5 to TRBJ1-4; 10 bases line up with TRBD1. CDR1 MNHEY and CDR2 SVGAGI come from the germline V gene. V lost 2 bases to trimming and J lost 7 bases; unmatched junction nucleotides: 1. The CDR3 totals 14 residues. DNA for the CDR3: TGTGCCAGCAGTTACGACAGGGGGCTTGAAAAACTGTTTTTT. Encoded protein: CASSYDRGLEKLFF.

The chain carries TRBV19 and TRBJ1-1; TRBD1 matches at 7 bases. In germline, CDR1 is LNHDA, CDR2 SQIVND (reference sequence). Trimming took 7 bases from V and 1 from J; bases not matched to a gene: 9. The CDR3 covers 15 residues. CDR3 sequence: CASKFRDRGNTEAFF. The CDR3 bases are TGTGCCAGTAAGTTCCGGGACAGAGGGAACACTGAAGCTTTCTTT.

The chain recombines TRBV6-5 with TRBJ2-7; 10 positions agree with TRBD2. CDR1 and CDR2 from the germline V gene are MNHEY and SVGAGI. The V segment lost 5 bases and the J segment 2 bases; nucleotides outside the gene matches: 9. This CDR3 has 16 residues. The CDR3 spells CASSPAGLAATYEQYF. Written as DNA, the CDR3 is TGTGCCAGCAGTCCCGCCGGACTAGCGGCGACCTACGAGCAGTACTTC.

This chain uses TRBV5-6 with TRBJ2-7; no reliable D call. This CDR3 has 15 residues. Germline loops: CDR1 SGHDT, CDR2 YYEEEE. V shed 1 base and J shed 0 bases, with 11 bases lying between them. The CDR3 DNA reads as TGTGCCAGCAGCTTGCCAGGCTATAGCTCCTACGAGCAGTACTTC. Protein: CASSLPGYSSYEQYF. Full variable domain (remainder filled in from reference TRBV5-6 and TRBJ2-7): DAGVTQSPTHLIKTRGQQVTLRCSPKSGHDTVSWYQQALGQGPQFIFQYYEEEERQRGNFPDRFSGHQFPNYSSELNVNALLLGDSALYLCASSLPGYSSYEQYFGPGTRLTVT.

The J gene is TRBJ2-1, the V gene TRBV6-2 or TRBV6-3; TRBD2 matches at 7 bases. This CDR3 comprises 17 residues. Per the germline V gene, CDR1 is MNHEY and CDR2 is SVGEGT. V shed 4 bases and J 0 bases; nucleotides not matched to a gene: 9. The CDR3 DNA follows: TGTGCCAGCAGTTCCTCGACGGGGGACTACTCCTACAATGAGCAGTTCTTC. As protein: CASSSSTGDYSYNEQFF.

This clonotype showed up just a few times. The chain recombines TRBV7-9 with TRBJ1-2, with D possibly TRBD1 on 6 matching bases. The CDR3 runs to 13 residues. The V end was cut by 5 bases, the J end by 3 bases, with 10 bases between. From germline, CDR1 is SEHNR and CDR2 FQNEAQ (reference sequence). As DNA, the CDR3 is TGTGCCAGCAGCCAAGGGGGGCACTATGGCTACACCTTC. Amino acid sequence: CASSQGGHYGYTF.

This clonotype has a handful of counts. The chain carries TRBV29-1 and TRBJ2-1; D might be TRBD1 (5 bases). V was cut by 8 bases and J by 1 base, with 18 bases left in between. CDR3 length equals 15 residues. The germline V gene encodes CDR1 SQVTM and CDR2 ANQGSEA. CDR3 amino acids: CSTREDIWSYNEQFF. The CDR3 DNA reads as TGCAGCACACGAGAGGACATTTGGTCCTACAATGAGCAGTTCTTC.

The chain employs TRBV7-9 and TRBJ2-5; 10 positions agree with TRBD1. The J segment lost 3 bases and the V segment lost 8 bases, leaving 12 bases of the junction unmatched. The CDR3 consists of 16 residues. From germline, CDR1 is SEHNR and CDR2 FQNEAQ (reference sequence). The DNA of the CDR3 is TGTGCCAGCGGCGGGACAGGGGCCGCCCCCGAAGAGACCCAGTACTTC. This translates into CASGGTGAAPEETQYF. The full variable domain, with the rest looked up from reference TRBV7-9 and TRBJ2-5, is DTGVSQNPRHKITKRGQNVTFRCDPISEHNRLYWYRQTLGQGPEFLTYFQNEAQLEKSRLLSDRFSAERPKGSFSTLEIQRTEQGDSAMYLCASGGTGAAPEETQYFGPGTRLLVL.

CDR3 nucleotide sequence: TGTGCCAGCAGCCCCCGGGGTGAGGGGATTGAGCAGTTCTTC. Encoded protein: CASSPRGEGIEQFF. This chain joins TRBV7-9 and TRBJ2-1; D is possibly TRBD1 or TRBD2 (5 bases each). The CDR3 sequence is 14 residues long. V lost 5 bases and J lost 9, with 17 bases in between. The germline V gene encodes CDR1 SEHNR and CDR2 FQNEAQ (reference sequence).

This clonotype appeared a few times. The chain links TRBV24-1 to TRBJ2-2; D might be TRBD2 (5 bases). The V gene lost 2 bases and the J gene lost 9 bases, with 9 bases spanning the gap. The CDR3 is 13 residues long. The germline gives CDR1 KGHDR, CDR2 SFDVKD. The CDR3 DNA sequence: TGTGCCACCAGTGATTCGGGAATCCGGGAGCTGTTTTTT. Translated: CATSDSGIRELFF.

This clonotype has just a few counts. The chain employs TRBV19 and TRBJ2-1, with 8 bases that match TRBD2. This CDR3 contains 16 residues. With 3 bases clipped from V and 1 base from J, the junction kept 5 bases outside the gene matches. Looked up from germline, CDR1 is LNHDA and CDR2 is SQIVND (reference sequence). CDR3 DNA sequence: TGTGCCAGTAGTATTTTCGCTAGCGGGTCCTACAATGAGCAGTTCTTC. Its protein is CASSIFASGSYNEQFF.

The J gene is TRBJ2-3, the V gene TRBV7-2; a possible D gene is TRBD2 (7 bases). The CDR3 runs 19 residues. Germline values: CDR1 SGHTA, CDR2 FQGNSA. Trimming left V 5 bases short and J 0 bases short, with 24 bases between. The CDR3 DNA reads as TGTGCCAGCAGCCTCCTAGGGTGGGGGGGCCGTGCTAGCACAGATACGCAGTATTTT. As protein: CASSLLGWGGRASTDTQYF. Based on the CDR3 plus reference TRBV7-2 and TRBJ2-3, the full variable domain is GAGVSQSPSNKVTEKGKDVELRCDPISGHTALYWYRQSLGQGLEFLIYFQGNSAPDKSGLPSDRFSAERTGGSVSTLTIQRTQQEDSAVYLCASSLLGWGGRASTDTQYFGPGTRLTVL.

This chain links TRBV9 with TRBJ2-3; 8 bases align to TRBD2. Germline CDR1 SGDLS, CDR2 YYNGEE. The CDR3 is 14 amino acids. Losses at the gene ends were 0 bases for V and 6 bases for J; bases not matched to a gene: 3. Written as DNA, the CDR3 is TGTGCCAGCAGCGTAGCTTCTAGCGGGGATACGCAGTATTTT. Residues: CASSVASSGDTQYF.

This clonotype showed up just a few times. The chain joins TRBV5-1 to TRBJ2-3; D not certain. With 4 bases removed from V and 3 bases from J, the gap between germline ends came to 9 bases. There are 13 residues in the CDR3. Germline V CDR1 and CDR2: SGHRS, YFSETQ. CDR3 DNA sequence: TGCGCCAGCAGCCCTGAGAGGACAGATACGCAGTATTTT. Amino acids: CASSPERTDTQYF.

The CDR3 DNA is TGTGCCACCAGCAGGACAGGGGTGGATGAAAAACTGTTTTTT. It yields the protein CATSRTGVDEKLFF. V gene TRBV15 combines with J gene TRBJ1-4; 8 positions agree with TRBD1. The CDR3 is made up of 14 amino acids. Looked up from germline, CDR1 is LNHNV and CDR2 is YYDKDF (reference sequence). V dropped 3 bases and J dropped 6; count of bases not matched to a gene: 3.

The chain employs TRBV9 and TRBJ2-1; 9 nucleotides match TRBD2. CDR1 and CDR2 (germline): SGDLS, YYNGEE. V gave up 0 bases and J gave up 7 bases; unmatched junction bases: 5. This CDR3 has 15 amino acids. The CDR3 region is CASSVGLAGENEQFF. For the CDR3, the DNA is TGTGCCAGCAGCGTAGGATTAGCGGGAGAGAATGAGCAGTTCTTC.